The 3 T cell receptor beta chains in this list originate from one sample, sequenced in a study of T cell responses to AZD1222 COVID-19 vaccine. TCRdb keeps only in-frame clones here, not all; method: immunoSEQ multiplex PCR. The sample shows roughly 150,000 clones, roughly nine tenths of them seen only once. Material: peripheral blood, obtained 28 days after the second AZD1222 dose. These receptors all come from an adult who received the AZD1222 COVID-19 vaccine.

This clone was picked up one time. The CDR3 nucleotides read TGTGCCAGCAGCCATAATCCAGGAAGCAGGGGGGGAGGCAATCAGCCCCAGCATTTT. It specifies CASSHNPGSRGGGNQPQHF. The V gene is TRBV7-6, the J gene TRBJ1-5, with 7 bases matching TRBD1. Germline values: CDR1 SGHVS, CDR2 FNYEAQ. This CDR3 region has 19 residues. J lost 2 bases, V lost 5 bases, and 18 bases had no gene match.

This sequence joins TRBV5-1 and TRBJ1-2; 8 nucleotides align to TRBD1. Trimming took 5 bases from V and 4 from J; bases not matched to a gene: 7. Germline values: CDR1 SGHRS, CDR2 YFSETQ. The CDR3 length is 14 residues. The CDR3 sequence is CASSKDQGAYGYTF. In DNA form, the CDR3 reads TGCGCCAGCAGTAAGGACCAGGGGGCCTATGGCTACACCTTC.

Only one count was recorded for this clone. V and J are TRBV9 and TRBJ2-1, with a tentative D call TRBD2 (5 bases). There are 13 residues in the CDR3. Between the trimmed V and J ends, which lost 1 base and 7 bases, there was a span of 9 bases. From germline, CDR1 is SGDLS and CDR2 YYNGEE. The CDR3, as DNA: TGTGCCAGCAGCGTATGGGGAGCGAATGAGCAGTTCTTC. This translates into CASSVWGANEQFF.